Below, 25 T cell receptor beta chains from the same sample are listed, as sequenced in a study of blood T cell repertoires in COVID-19. Libraries were prepared by immunoSEQ multiplex PCR; TCRdb keeps only in-frame clonotypes and omits some of them. The table lists under 100,000 clones, nearly 90% of them singletons, with about 8.1% in the top ten. The specimen sequenced was peripheral blood. The receptors were gathered from a man aged 50-59 years with acute or convalescent COVID-19.

CDR3 nucleotide sequence: TGTGCCAGCAGCATGTCGAGCGGAGGCCAGCCCCAGCATTTT. It yields the protein CASSMSSGGQPQHF. The chain employs TRBV7-8 and TRBJ1-5; D not resolved. Germline V gives CDR1 SGHVS, CDR2 FQNEAQ. This CDR3 comprises 14 residues. The V end was cut by 5 bases, the J end by 7 bases, with 15 bases between.

This clone was recorded only once. This chain joins TRBV19 and TRBJ1-1; D unresolved. The germline V gene encodes CDR1 LNHDA and CDR2 SQIVND (reference sequence). The CDR3 consists of 16 residues. The germline V and J ends were trimmed by 2 bases and 5 bases, with 18 bases remaining between them. The CDR3 DNA is TGTGCCAGTAGTATAAGAAATCGTGTGGGGAGGACTGAAGCTTTCTTT. The encoded protein is CASSIRNRVGRTEAFF.

The rearrangement links TRBV21-1 to TRBJ1-1; TRBD1 reflects the table's D call only, with no check against the DNA. TRBV21-1 is designated a pseudogene. The CDR3 loop spans 15 amino acids. The CDR3 region has the DNA TGTGCCAGCAGCAAAGGGGGACAGGGGAACACTGAAGCTTTCTTT. It specifies CASSKGGQGNTEAFF.

The V call is TRBV2, the J call TRBJ2-5; TRBD2 matches at 15 bases. Germline trimming cut 7 bases from V and 3 bases from J; bases unmatched to any gene: 6. The CDR3 runs to 16 residues. Germline V gives CDR1 SNHLY, CDR2 FYNNEI. The CDR3 here is CASIIGLAGGKETQYF. The CDR3, as DNA: TGTGCCAGCATTATAGGACTAGCGGGGGGGAAAGAGACCCAGTACTTC.

The rearrangement links TRBV5-1 to TRBJ2-2, with 15 bases lining up with TRBD2. This CDR3 is built from 18 residues. V dropped 4 bases and J dropped 2; count of bases not matched to a gene: 6. Germline CDR1 SGHRS, CDR2 YFSETQ. CDR3 residues: CASSNGLAGGPNTGELFF. The DNA of the CDR3 is TGCGCCAGCAGCAACGGACTAGCGGGGGGGCCAAACACCGGGGAGCTGTTTTTT.

In its sample, this clone was seen once. V usage is TRBV6-6 and J usage is TRBJ1-3; TRBD1 matches at 7 bases. Germline V CDR1 and CDR2: MNHNY, SVGAGI (reference sequence). The length of the CDR3 is 17 residues. The junction had 10 bases not matched to a gene; V was cut back by 5 bases and J by 0 bases. This CDR3 reads CASSPMRGRISGNTIYF. DNA of the CDR3: TGTGCCAGCAGTCCCATGAGGGGGCGAATCTCTGGAAACACCATATATTTT.

V is TRBV9 and J is TRBJ1-2; 9 bases fit TRBD1. Losses at the gene ends were 4 bases for V and 5 bases for J; bases not matched to a gene: 12. The CDR3 is 16 amino acids. Germline V gene data show CDR1 as SGDLS and CDR2 as YYNGEE. The chain's CDR3 is CASSSSLRTGAYGYTF. The CDR3, as DNA: TGTGCCAGCAGCTCATCCCTCAGGACAGGGGCTTATGGCTACACCTTC.

The chain uses TRBV19 and TRBJ1-2, with D maybe TRBD1 (6 bases). The CDR3 totals 14 residues. The V and J ends lost 5 bases and 2 bases respectively, with 12 bases between them. Germline V CDR1 and CDR2: LNHDA, SQIVND (reference sequence). For the CDR3, the DNA is TGTGCCAGTAGTTGGCGTCAGGGGAACTATGGCTACACCTTC. It yields the protein CASSWRQGNYGYTF.

The V call is TRBV4-1, the J call TRBJ1-1, with a tentative D call TRBD1 (5 bases). The V end was cut by 1 base, the J end by 5 bases, with 14 bases between. The germline V gene has CDR1 MGHRA and CDR2 YSYEKL. The CDR3 is made up of 15 amino acids. As DNA, the CDR3 is TGCGCCAGCAGCCAAGTAGGCGGGGCCAGGACTGAAGCTTTCTTT. Amino acids: CASSQVGGARTEAFF.

The chain links TRBV9 to TRBJ1-1, with D possibly TRBD1 on 6 matching bases. Trimming took 0 bases from V and 4 from J, leaving 19 bases between them. Germline V gene data show CDR1 as SGDLS and CDR2 as YYNGEE. CDR3 length equals 17 residues. CDR3 coding DNA: TGTGCCAGCAGCGTAGATCCCCCTACAGGGCTGGTCACTGAAGCTTTCTTT. Amino acid sequence: CASSVDPPTGLVTEAFF.

V is TRBV2 and J is TRBJ1-1; D perhaps matches TRBD1 (5 bases). This CDR3 region has 15 residues. Trimming took off 8 bases at V and 6 bases at J, with 22 bases between the two ends. The V gene's germline CDR1 is SNHLY and CDR2 FYNNEI. The CDR3 loop reads CASLSRRAGLSEAFF. The CDR3 DNA reads TGTGCCAGCCTCTCCAGGAGGGCAGGGTTGTCTGAAGCTTTCTTT. Full variable domain (outside the CDR3, taken from reference TRBV2 and TRBJ1-1): EPEVTQTPSHQVTQMGQEVILRCVPISNHLYFYWYRQILGQKVEFLVSFYNNEISEKSEIFDDQFSVERPDGSNFTLKIRSTKLEDSAMYFCASLSRRAGLSEAFFGQGTRLTVV.

The V gene is TRBV19, the J gene TRBJ1-4, with TRBD1 matching 7 bases. Losses at the gene ends were 4 bases for V and 3 bases for J; bases not matched to a gene: 5. CDR1 and CDR2 from the germline V gene are LNHDA and SQIVND (reference sequence). CDR3 size: 15 residues. CDR3 residues: CASSTSGGANEKLFF. The CDR3 DNA reads as TGTGCCAGTAGTACGTCAGGGGGAGCTAATGAAAAACTGTTTTTT.

This chain joins TRBV30 and TRBJ1-1; unclear D gene. This CDR3 contains 12 residues. V lost 2 bases to trimming and J lost 1 base, with 5 bases between them. The V gene's germline CDR1 is GTSNPN and CDR2 SVGIG (reference sequence). This CDR3 is CAWSRRNTEAFF. The CDR3 coding sequence is TGTGCCTGGAGTCGCAGGAACACTGAAGCTTTCTTT.

The gene calls are TRBV30 and TRBJ1-3; perhaps TRBD1 as D (6 bases). The germline V gene encodes CDR1 GTSNPN and CDR2 SVGIG (reference sequence). With 5 bases removed from V and 0 bases from J, the gap between germline ends came to 8 bases. This CDR3 contains 13 residues. CDR3 sequence: CAWLGASGNTIYF. CDR3 DNA sequence: TGTGCCTGGCTGGGGGCCTCTGGAAACACCATATATTTT.

This chain links TRBV9 with TRBJ1-5; the D gene is possibly TRBD1 (6 bases). The V and J ends lost 4 bases and 8 bases respectively, with 16 bases between them. The CDR3 totals 14 residues. Germline CDR1 reads SGDLS; CDR2 reads YYNGEE. The CDR3 loop is CASSLSGGSEPQHF. The CDR3 DNA reads as TGTGCCAGCAGCCTATCGGGGGGCAGTGAGCCCCAGCATTTT.

This chain joins TRBV6-5 and TRBJ2-7; D uncertain. The CDR3 consists of 13 residues. From germline, CDR1 is MNHEY and CDR2 SVGAGI. Between the trimmed V and J ends, which lost 1 base and 7 bases, there was a span of 11 bases. The chain's CDR3 is CASSYFGAREQYF. DNA for the CDR3: TGTGCCAGCAGTTACTTTGGCGCGAGGGAGCAGTACTTC.

The CDR3 bases are TGTGCCTGGAGTGCAAAGGGCCCCGGGGGGGAACAATTACCGAACACTGAAGCTTTCTTT. This gives the protein CAWSAKGPGGEQLPNTEAFF. V and J are TRBV30 and TRBJ1-1, with D possibly matching TRBD1 (5 bases). The V and J ends lost 1 base and 1 base respectively, with 28 bases between them. Germline V gene data show CDR1 as GTSNPN and CDR2 as SVGIG (reference sequence). The CDR3 totals 20 residues.

This clone appeared a single time. The rearrangement uses TRBV3-1 (or the pseudogene TRBV3-2) and TRBJ1-4; D might be TRBD1 (5 bases). In germline, CDR1 is LGHDT, CDR2 YNNKEL (reference sequence). The CDR3 covers 15 residues. Trimming pared 5 bases from V and 7 bases from J, leaving 17 bases between. Here the CDR3 reads CASSAMGGGGEKLFF. CDR3 nucleotide sequence: TGTGCCAGCAGCGCCATGGGGGGAGGAGGTGAAAAACTGTTTTTT.

This sequence joins TRBV5-1 and TRBJ2-2; 12 nucleotides match TRBD2. The CDR3 runs 18 residues. The germline V gene encodes CDR1 SGHRS and CDR2 YFSETQ. Trimming took 4 bases from V and 4 from J; bases not matched to a gene: 11. The CDR3 spells CASSPTSGGRVVTGELFF. The DNA of the CDR3 is TGCGCCAGCAGCCCTACTAGCGGGGGGAGAGTCGTCACCGGGGAGCTGTTTTTT.

The V gene is TRBV4-2, the J gene TRBJ1-1; the D gene is possibly TRBD1 (6 bases). Between the trimmed V and J ends, which lost 3 bases and 8 bases, there was a span of 13 bases. This CDR3 is 13 amino acids long. Germline CDR1 LGHNA, CDR2 YNFKEQ. The CDR3 bases are TGTGCCAGCAGCCAGAGAGCTGACAGGGAAGCTTTCTTT. Protein: CASSQRADREAFF.

The gene calls are TRBV27 and TRBJ2-7, with 9 bases fitting TRBD2. Germline V CDR1 and CDR2: MNHEY, SMNVEV (reference sequence). There are 14 residues in the CDR3. With V trimmed by 6 bases and J by 4 bases, 7 bases remained unmatched. The CDR3 loop is CASSRAGGVYEQYV. CDR3 DNA sequence: TGTGCCAGCAGCCGAGCGGGGGGTGTGTACGAGCAGTACGTC.

This clone has a handful of counts. The rearrangement joins TRBV19 to TRBJ2-7; weak D call: TRBD1 (5 bases). V dropped 4 bases and J dropped 5 bases, with 12 bases sitting between them. The length of the CDR3 is 13 residues. From germline, CDR1 is LNHDA and CDR2 SQIVND (reference sequence). This CDR3 reads CASSRGEVDEQYF. The DNA of the CDR3 is TGTGCCAGTAGTAGGGGCGAGGTCGACGAGCAGTACTTC.

This clone has just a few counts. The V call is TRBV4-1, the J call TRBJ1-2; D might be TRBD1 (5 bases). The V and J ends lost 1 base and 4 bases respectively, with 7 bases between them. CDR1 and CDR2 from the germline V gene are MGHRA and YSYEKL. The CDR3 runs 13 residues. The CDR3 DNA reads as TGCGCCAGCAGCCAAGTGGGGGGCTATGGCTACACCTTC. It codes for CASSQVGGYGYTF.

The chain uses TRBV6-5 and TRBJ1-1; 8 bases are shared with TRBD1. The length of the CDR3 is 14 residues. V was clipped by 6 bases and J by 5 bases; unmatched bases: 8. Germline CDR1 MNHEY, CDR2 SVGAGI. The CDR3 region is CASSLDRVKTEAFF. DNA of the CDR3: TGTGCCAGCAGCTTGGACAGGGTAAAAACTGAAGCTTTCTTT.

The rearrangement joins TRBV6-6 to TRBJ2-7; D perhaps matches TRBD1 (6 bases). V lost 5 bases and J lost 7, with 15 bases in between. The germline CDR1 and CDR2 sequences are MNHNY and SVGAGI (reference sequence). The length of the CDR3 is 13 residues. The CDR3: CASSANGQGEQYV. In DNA, the CDR3 is TGTGCCAGCAGTGCCAACGGCCAGGGGGAGCAGTACGTC.